The rows below give T cell receptor beta chains drawn from one sample of a study of PD-L1 blockade in urothelial cancer. TCRdb's table, derived via immunoSEQ multiplex PCR, lists solely in-frame clones and lacks some. Of 70,000 or so clones listed, 84% are singletons. Source: PBMCs, taken around atezolizumab (anti-PD-L1) treatment. Source of these receptors: a man between 65 and 85 years old with urothelial cancer. Both conserved end residues are part of each CDR3. A D gene is named only where the DNA matches it firmly. Expanded clones get a size class; other rows say once, few or many, or leave the size out.

clone_size	v_call	d_call	j_call	cdr3_aa	cdr3_nt
-	TRBV6-5	-	TRBJ2-2	CASSYNFPGTGGELFF	TGTGCCAGCAGTTACAACTTTCCGGGGACTGGCGGGGAGCTGTTTTTT
-	TRBV7-6	TRBD1	TRBJ2-1	CASSLGQDNEQFF	TGTGCCAGCAGCTTGGGACAGGACAATGAGCAGTTCTTC
few	TRBV7-9	-	TRBJ2-1	CAILQGSYNEQFF	TGTGCCATCCTTCAGGGCTCCTACAATGAGCAGTTCTTC
-	TRBV19	TRBD1	TRBJ1-5	CASRNRGMNQPQHF	TGTGCCTCCCGGAACAGGGGGATGAATCAGCCCCAGCATTTT
-	TRBV11-2	-	TRBJ1-4	CASSIFGGSATNEKLFF	TGTGCCAGCAGCATATTTGGGGGCAGCGCAACTAATGAAAAACTGTTTTTT
once	TRBV28	TRBD1	TRBJ1-3	CASTRTGAGNTIYF	TGTGCCAGCACCCGGACAGGGGCTGGAAACACCATATATTTT
-	TRBV27	TRBD2	TRBJ2-3	CASHKLAGWADTQYF	TGTGCCAGCCACAAACTAGCGGGATGGGCAGATACGCAGTATTTT
-	TRBV6-5	-	TRBJ2-1	CASRLSGYNEQFF	TGTGCCAGCAGGCTTTCCGGCTACAATGAGCAGTTCTTC
-	TRBV19	-	TRBJ1-5	CASSGSWGKPQHF	TGTGCCAGTAGTGGGTCTTGGGGCAAGCCCCAGCATTTT
-	TRBV7-2	TRBD2	TRBJ2-7	CASSSPRAAGTSGYEQYF	TGTGCCAGCAGCTCCCCACGGGCAGCCGGGACTAGCGGGTACGAGCAGTACTTC
-	TRBV2	-	TRBJ2-7	CASRPDTSYEQYF	TGTGCCAGCAGACCGGACACCTCCTACGAGCAGTACTTC
-	TRBV28	-	TRBJ1-2	CASSLSGTSGGYTF	TGTGCCAGCAGTTTGTCGGGCACTAGCGGTGGCTACACCTTC
-	TRBV6-1	TRBD1	TRBJ1-4	CASSAQPGQYNEKLFF	TGTGCCAGCAGTGCACAACCGGGACAGTATAATGAAAAACTGTTTTTT
-	TRBV19	-	TRBJ2-2	CASRGGGLNTGELFF	TGTGCCAGTAGAGGGGGGGGACTAAACACCGGGGAGCTGTTTTTT
-	TRBV4-1	TRBD2	TRBJ2-7	CASSLIAGVVYEQYF	TGCGCCAGCAGCCTAATAGCGGGAGTAGTCTACGAGCAGTACTTC
-	TRBV10-2	-	TRBJ1-2	CASMPSVRHYGYTF	TGCGCCAGCATGCCGAGCGTCCGCCACTATGGCTACACCTTC
once	TRBV5-1	TRBD1	TRBJ2-5	CASSPPGQGFETQYF	TGCGCCAGCAGCCCCCCGGGACAGGGGTTTGAGACCCAGTACTTC
-	TRBV7-9	TRBD2	TRBJ2-1	CASSLWTSGRASRLEQFF	TGTGCCAGCAGCTTATGGACTAGCGGGAGGGCCTCCCGCCTTGAGCAGTTCTTC
-	TRBV7-2	TRBD2	TRBJ2-1	CASSSAGTSVYNEQFF	TGTGCCAGCAGCTCCGCCGGGACTAGCGTATACAATGAGCAGTTCTTC
-	TRBV2	-	TRBJ1-2	CASGLQGNYGYTF	TGTGCCAGCGGCCTACAGGGTAACTATGGCTACACCTTC
-	TRBV28	-	TRBJ2-3	CASRDIRTDTQYF	TGTGCCAGCAGGGACATCCGCACAGATACGCAGTATTTT
-	TRBV4-1	TRBD2	TRBJ2-7	CASSQGILADYEQYF	TGCGCCAGCAGCCAAGGTATACTAGCGGACTACGAGCAGTACTTC
-	TRBV5-1	TRBD2	TRBJ2-7	CASSPLVGVGGTSGSSYEQYF	TGCGCCAGCAGCCCCCTTGTCGGGGTAGGGGGGACTAGCGGGAGTTCCTACGAGCAGTACTTC
-	TRBV11-2	-	TRBJ2-5	CASGGNQETQYF	TGTGCCAGCGGCGGGAACCAAGAGACCCAGTACTTC
-	TRBV9	TRBD2	TRBJ2-1	CASSVASGLGGEQFF	TGTGCCAGCAGCGTGGCTAGCGGGCTGGGTGGTGAGCAGTTCTTC
-	TRBV12-1	-	TRBJ2-7	CASSSTYGQASYEQYF	TGTGCCAGCAGCTCTACATACGGACAGGCGTCCTACGAGCAGTACTTC
-	TRBV5-1	TRBD1	TRBJ1-5	CASSSGTGNQPQHF	TGCGCCAGCAGCTCGGGGACAGGCAATCAGCCCCAGCATTTT
-	TRBV25-1	-	TRBJ1-1	CASSEFGEVAFF	TGTGCCAGCAGTGAATTCGGGGAGGTGGCTTTCTTT
once	TRBV5-1	-	TRBJ2-7	CASSLADSSYEQYF	TGCGCCAGCAGCTTGGCCGACAGCTCCTACGAGCAGTACTTC
-	TRBV27	TRBD2	TRBJ2-1	CASSLRLADTEQFF	TGTGCCAGCAGTTTAAGACTAGCGGACACTGAGCAGTTCTTC
few	TRBV5-1	-	TRBJ2-7	CASSLAEEGYEQYF	TGCGCCAGCAGCCTGGCCGAGGAGGGCTACGAGCAGTACTTC
-	TRBV9	-	TRBJ2-3	CASSPGQGRVADTQYF	TGTGCCAGCAGCCCGGGCCAAGGGAGAGTCGCAGATACGCAGTATTTT
once	TRBV9	TRBD2	TRBJ2-1	CASSVGASGRTNNEQFF	TGTGCCAGCAGCGTAGGGGCTAGCGGGAGGACCAACAATGAGCAGTTCTTC
-	TRBV5-1	-	TRBJ2-2	CASSFTGVGNTGELFF	TGCGCCAGCAGCTTCACGGGGGTGGGGAACACCGGGGAGCTGTTTTTT
-	TRBV9	-	TRBJ1-4	CASSVGGGRTFNEKLFF	TGTGCCAGCAGCGTAGGGGGGGGCCGCACCTTTAATGAAAAACTGTTTTTT
-	TRBV7-9	TRBD1	TRBJ1-4	CASSLATGGAGEKLFF	TGTGCCAGCAGCTTAGCTACAGGGGGCGCGGGTGAAAAACTGTTTTTT
-	TRBV7-2	-	TRBJ2-2	CASRAEWWRALNTGELFF	TGTGCCAGCAGGGCCGAATGGTGGCGGGCTTTGAACACCGGGGAGCTGTTTTTT
-	TRBV29-1	-	TRBJ1-2	CSGDRLDGYTF	TGCAGCGGTGACAGATTGGATGGCTACACCTTC